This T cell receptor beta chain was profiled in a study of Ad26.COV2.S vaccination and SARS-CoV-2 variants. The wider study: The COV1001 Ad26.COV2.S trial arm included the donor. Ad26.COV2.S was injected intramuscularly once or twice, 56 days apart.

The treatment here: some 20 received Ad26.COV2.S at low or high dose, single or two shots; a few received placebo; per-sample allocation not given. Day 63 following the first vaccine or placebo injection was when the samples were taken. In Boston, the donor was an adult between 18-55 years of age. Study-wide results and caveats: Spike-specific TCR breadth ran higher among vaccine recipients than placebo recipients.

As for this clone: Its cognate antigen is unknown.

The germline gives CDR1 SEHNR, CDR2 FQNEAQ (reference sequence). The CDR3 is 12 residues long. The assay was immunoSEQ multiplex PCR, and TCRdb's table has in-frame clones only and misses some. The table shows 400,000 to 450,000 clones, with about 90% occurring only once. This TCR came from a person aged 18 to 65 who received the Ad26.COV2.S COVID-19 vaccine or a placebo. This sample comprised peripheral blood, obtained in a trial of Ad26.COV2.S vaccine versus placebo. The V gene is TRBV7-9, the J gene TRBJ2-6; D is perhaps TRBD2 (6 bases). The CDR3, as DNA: TGTGCTTCCGGGGGTGGGGCCAACGTCCTGACTTTC. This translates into CASGGGANVLTF.